This T cell receptor (beta chain) was documented in a study of control samples from healthy donors and cancer patients. Germline V gene lookup returns CDR1 LNHDA and CDR2 SQIVND (reference sequence). Germline trimming cut 9 bases from V and 3 bases from J; bases unmatched to any gene: 10. CDR3 length equals 14 residues. Measured with immunoSEQ multiplex PCR; TCRdb has only the in-frame clones, and not every one. This repertoire shows some 120,000 clones, around 86% found once; its top ten account for about 8.7%. J is TRBJ2-7 and V is TRBV19; the match to TRBD1 covers 8 bases. Sequencing was performed on blood. This sequence was found in a man aged 35-49 years in good health. CDR3 protein: CARSTGTGVYEQYF. The CDR3 nucleotides are TGTGCCAGGAGCACGGGGACAGGTGTCTACGAGCAGTACTTC.